This TCR beta chain was sequenced in a study of T-cell reconstitution after alpha-beta-depleted transplantation in children. The study, taken as a whole, reports: Expanded graft clones numbering several hundred reportedly gave rise to alpha-beta T cells about two months after transplant.

During its preparation, the TCRbeta library received unique molecular identifiers. In TCRdb, the PCR reads were re-called with MiXCR into one record per CDR3 protein. This table holds about 420,000 distinct CDR3 sequences, 15% to 20% found once. This clonotype was seen only a few times. Its cognate antigen is unknown. Specimen: PBMCs, mostly from graft donor cells, collected 360 days after TCRalphabeta/CD19-depleted stem cell transplant. This receptor was taken from a boy in the first two years of life who had a stem cell transplant for Wiskott-Aldrich syndrome, so the T cells may come from the graft donor.

CDR3 DNA: TGTGCCAGCAGCCTCTGGGACAGCCAAGAGACCCAGTACTTC. It is translated as CASSLWDSQETQYF. V gene TRBV27 combines with J gene TRBJ2-5; 7 bases are shared with TRBD1. The CDR3 runs 14 residues. Losses at the gene ends were 6 bases for V and 1 base for J; bases not matched to a gene: 5. Germline V gene lookup returns CDR1 MNHEY and CDR2 SMNVEV (reference sequence).